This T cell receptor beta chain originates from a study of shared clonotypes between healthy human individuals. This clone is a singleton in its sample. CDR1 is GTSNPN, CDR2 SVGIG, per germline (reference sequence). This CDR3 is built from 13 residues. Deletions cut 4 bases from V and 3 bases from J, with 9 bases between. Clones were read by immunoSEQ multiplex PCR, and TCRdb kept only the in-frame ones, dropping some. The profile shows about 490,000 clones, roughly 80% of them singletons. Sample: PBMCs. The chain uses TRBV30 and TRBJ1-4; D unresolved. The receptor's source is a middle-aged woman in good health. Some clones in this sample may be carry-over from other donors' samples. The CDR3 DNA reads TGTGCCTGGAATCCGACGGCTAATGAAAAACTGTTTTTT. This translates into CAWNPTANEKLFF.